This TCR beta chain came from a study of breast tumors, draining lymph nodes, adjacent tissues. V dropped 2 bases and J dropped 2; count of bases not matched to a gene: 5. Looked up from germline, CDR1 is MNHEY and CDR2 is SVGAGI. There are 16 residues in the CDR3. This clonotype was detected ten times or more. Axillary draining lymph nodes of breast cancer patients supplied the node samples. TCRdb ran MiXCR on the multiplex PCR reads and lists one entry per CDR3 protein. The profile shows 130,000 or so distinct CDR3 sequences, over 25% of them singletons. The chain joins TRBV6-5 to TRBJ1-4; 7 bases align to TRBD1. The receptor was derived from a female donor with breast cancer. Some clones in this sample may be carry-over from other donors' samples. Sequenced input: axillary lymph node tissue. CDR3 region: CASSYDRAVTNEKLFF. CDR3 DNA: TGTGCCAGCAGTTACGACAGGGCCGTTACTAATGAAAAACTGTTTTTT.